This T cell receptor beta chain was identified during a study of cytomegalovirus exposure and HLA in healthy donors. General study findings and limits: Rare TCR sequences dominated, though some public TCRs recurred in many donors.

The study drew the donors from its approximately 120-subject validation cohort, separate from the approximately 700-subject first cohort. The CDR3 consists of 16 residues. CDR1 is SGHTS, CDR2 YDEGEE, per germline. V dropped 4 bases and J dropped 1 base, with 15 bases sitting between them. A word on this clone: Its antigen remains unknown.

The method was immunoSEQ multiplex PCR; TCRdb's version includes in-frame clones alone and lacks a portion of them. Seen here are more than 250,000 clones, about nine tenths observed once, and the top ten hold approximately 1.1%. The V call is TRBV5-8, the J call TRBJ1-5, with a tentative D call TRBD1 (5 bases). The receptor was derived from a woman aged 30 to 39 in good health and CMV-seropositive. Sequenced sample: PBMCs. CDR3 DNA: TGTGCCAGCAGCCCAGATGTCAGGGAAAGCAATCAGCCCCAGCATTTT. This codes for CASSPDVRESNQPQHF.